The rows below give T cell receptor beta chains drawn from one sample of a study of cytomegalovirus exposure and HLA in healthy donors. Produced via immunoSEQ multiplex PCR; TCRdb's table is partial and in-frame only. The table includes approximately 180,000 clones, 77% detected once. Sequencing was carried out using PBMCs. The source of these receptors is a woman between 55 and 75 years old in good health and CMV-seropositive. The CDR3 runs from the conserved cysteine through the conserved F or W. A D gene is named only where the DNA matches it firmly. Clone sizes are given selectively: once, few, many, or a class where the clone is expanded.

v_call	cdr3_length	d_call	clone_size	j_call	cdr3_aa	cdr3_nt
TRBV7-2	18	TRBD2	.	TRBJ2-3	CASSFGGSRGGITDTQYF	TGTGCCAGCAGCTTCGGGGGCTCACGGGGGGGGATCACAGATACGCAGTATTTT
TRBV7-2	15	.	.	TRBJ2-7	CASTLTTLGRSEQYF	TGTGCCAGCACCCTAACGACATTGGGGAGAAGCGAGCAGTACTTC
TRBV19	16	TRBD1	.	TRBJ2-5	CASSRKSTGGQETQYF	TGTGCCAGTAGTAGGAAGAGTACAGGGGGGCAAGAGACCCAGTACTTC
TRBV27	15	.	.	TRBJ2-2	CASSSRRRGTGELFF	TGTGCCAGCAGTTCCCGACGGAGGGGCACCGGGGAGCTGTTTTTT
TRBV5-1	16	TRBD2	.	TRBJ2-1	CASSLQASGRAREQFF	TGCGCCAGCAGCTTGCAGGCTAGCGGGAGGGCTCGTGAGCAGTTCTTC
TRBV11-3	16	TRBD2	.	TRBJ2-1	CASSLVSGGENNEQFF	TGTGCCAGCAGCTTAGTTAGCGGGGGCGAAAACAATGAGCAGTTCTTC
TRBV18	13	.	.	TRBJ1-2	CASSPSGGDGYTF	TGTGCCAGCTCACCTTCTGGAGGGGATGGCTACACCTTC
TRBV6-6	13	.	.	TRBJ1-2	CASSYETPRDYTF	TGTGCCAGCAGTTATGAAACGCCTCGCGACTACACCTTC
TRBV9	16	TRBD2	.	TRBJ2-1	CASSVGLAGGLNEQFF	TGTGCCAGCAGCGTAGGGCTAGCGGGGGGTCTCAATGAGCAGTTCTTC
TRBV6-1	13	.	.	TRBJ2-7	CASSELTPREQYF	TGTGCCAGCAGTGAACTGACCCCGCGGGAGCAGTACTTC
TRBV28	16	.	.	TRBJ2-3	CASSSPASGSTDTQYF	TGTGCCAGCAGTTCCCCCGCGAGCGGGAGCACAGATACGCAGTATTTT
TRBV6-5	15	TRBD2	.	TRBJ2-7	CASSQSGLAGREQYF	TGTGCCAGCAGTCAGTCGGGACTAGCGGGGCGCGAGCAGTACTTC
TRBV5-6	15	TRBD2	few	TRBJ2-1	CASSLSRLAGVEQFF	TGTGCCAGCAGCTTGAGTAGACTAGCGGGAGTAGAGCAGTTCTTC
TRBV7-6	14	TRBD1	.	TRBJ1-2	CASSPQGANYGYTF	TGTGCCAGCAGCCCCCAGGGGGCTAACTATGGCTACACCTTC
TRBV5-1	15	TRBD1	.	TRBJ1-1	CASSFRQGVNTEAFF	TGCGCCAGCAGCTTTCGACAGGGGGTGAACACTGAAGCTTTCTTT
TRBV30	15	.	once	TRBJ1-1	CAWSVGSDRNTEAFF	TGTGCCTGGAGTGTTGGTAGTGACAGGAACACTGAAGCTTTCTTT
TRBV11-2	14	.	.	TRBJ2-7	CASSPGFSSYEQYF	TGTGCCAGCAGCCCAGGGTTTAGCTCCTACGAGCAGTACTTC
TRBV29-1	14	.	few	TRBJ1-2	CSVSRDILNYGYTF	TGCAGCGTGAGCCGGGACATACTTAACTATGGCTACACCTTC
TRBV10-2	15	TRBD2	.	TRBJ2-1	CASSELAGGYNEQFF	TGCGCCAGCAGTGAACTAGCGGGGGGCTACAATGAGCAGTTCTTC
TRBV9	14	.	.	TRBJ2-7	CASSTNWATPEQYF	TGTGCCAGCAGCACGAACTGGGCTACCCCCGAGCAGTACTTC
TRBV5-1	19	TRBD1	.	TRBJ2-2	CASSHTGTGGPGRTGELFF	TGCGCCAGCAGTCACACCGGGACAGGGGGCCCTGGTAGGACCGGGGAGCTGTTTTTT
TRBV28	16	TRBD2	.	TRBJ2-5	CASSVLLAGGGETQYF	TGTGCCAGCAGTGTACTCCTAGCGGGAGGTGGGGAGACCCAGTACTTC
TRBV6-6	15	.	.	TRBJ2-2	CASSRYEELTGELFF	TGTGCCAGCAGTAGGTACGAGGAACTCACCGGGGAGCTGTTTTTT
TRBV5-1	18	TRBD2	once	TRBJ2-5	CASSLFLAGGLVQETQYF	TGCGCCAGCAGCTTGTTCCTAGCGGGGGGGCTAGTCCAAGAGACCCAGTACTTC
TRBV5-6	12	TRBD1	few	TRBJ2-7	CASSLIAGTADF	TGTGCCAGCAGCTTGATAGCCGGGACAGCAGACTTC
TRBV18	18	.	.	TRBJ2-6	CASSPRSETTSGANGLTF	TGTGCCAGCTCACCCCGAAGTGAGACGACGTCTGGGGCCAACGGCCTGACTTTC
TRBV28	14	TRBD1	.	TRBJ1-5	CASRTGQFVGPQHF	TGTGCCAGCAGAACGGGACAGTTCGTAGGGCCCCAGCATTTT
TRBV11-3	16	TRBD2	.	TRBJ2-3	CASSLGGLADTDTQYF	TGTGCCAGCAGCCTAGGGGGACTAGCGGACACAGATACGCAGTATTTT
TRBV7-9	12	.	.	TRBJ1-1	CASSLGRDEAFF	TGTGCCAGCAGCTTAGGGCGGGATGAAGCTTTCTTT
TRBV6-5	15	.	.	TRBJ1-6	CASSYFASKESPLHF	TGTGCCAGCAGTTATTTTGCCTCCAAGGAGTCACCCCTCCACTTT
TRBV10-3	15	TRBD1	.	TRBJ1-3	CAISAGQNSGNTIYF	TGTGCCATCAGTGCGGGACAGAACTCTGGAAACACCATATATTTT
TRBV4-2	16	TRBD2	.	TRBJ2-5	CASSPSGGTYQETQYF	TGTGCCAGCAGCCCTAGCGGGGGGACATACCAAGAGACCCAGTACTTC
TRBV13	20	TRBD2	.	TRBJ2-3	CASSTPFSGTSGHGTDTQYF	TGTGCCAGCAGCACGCCCTTTTCCGGGACTAGCGGGCACGGCACAGATACGCAGTATTTT
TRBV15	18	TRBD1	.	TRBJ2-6	CATSRRQGAFPGANVLTF	TGTGCCACCAGCCGCAGACAGGGGGCGTTTCCTGGGGCCAACGTCCTGACTTTC
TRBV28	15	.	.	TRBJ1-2	CASSLGGGGHYGYTF	TGTGCCAGCAGTTTAGGAGGGGGGGGGCACTATGGCTACACCTTC
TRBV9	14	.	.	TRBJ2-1	CASSVAGLYNEQFF	TGTGCCAGCAGCGTAGCGGGATTGTACAATGAGCAGTTCTTC
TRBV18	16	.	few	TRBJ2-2	CASSPRSSRYTGELFF	TGTGCCAGCTCACCAAGGAGTAGCCGGTACACCGGGGAGCTGTTTTTT
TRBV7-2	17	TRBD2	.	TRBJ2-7	CASSLGLAGRPNYEQYF	TGTGCCAGCAGCTTAGGCCTAGCGGGACGGCCCAACTACGAGCAGTACTTC
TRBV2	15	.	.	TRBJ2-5	CASSRNSGFQETQYF	TGTGCCAGCAGTAGGAACTCAGGCTTCCAAGAGACCCAGTACTTC
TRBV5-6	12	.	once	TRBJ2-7	CASSFSLGEQYF	TGTGCCAGCAGCTTTTCTCTAGGCGAGCAGTACTTC
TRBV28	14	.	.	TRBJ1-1	CASSLVTEFTEAFF	TGTGCCAGCAGTTTAGTAACAGAATTTACTGAAGCTTTCTTT
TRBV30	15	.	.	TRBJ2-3	CAWSLQGPRTDTQYF	TGTGCCTGGAGTCTACAGGGTCCTCGTACAGATACGCAGTATTTT
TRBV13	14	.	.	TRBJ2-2	CASSTGRNTGELFF	TGTGCCAGCAGCACAGGGAGGAACACCGGGGAGCTGTTTTTT
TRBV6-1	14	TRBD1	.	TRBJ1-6	CASTLGQGYSPLHF	TGTGCCAGCACCTTGGGACAGGGGTATTCACCCCTCCACTTT
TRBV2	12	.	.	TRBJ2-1	CASSETDNEQFF	TGTGCCAGCAGTGAAACAGACAATGAGCAGTTCTTC
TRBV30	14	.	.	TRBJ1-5	CAWSTRGGDQPQHF	TGTGCCTGGAGTACAAGGGGGGGGGATCAGCCCCAGCATTTT